This TCR beta chain stems from a study of blood T cell repertoires in COVID-19. Turning to the study itself: T cells, B-cell-depleted T cells, or PBMCs provided the cDNA or gDNA that served as material.

Original data processing: Nucleated cell number was recorded as an estimate derived from reference gene primer amplification. Libraries were prepared by immunoSEQ multiplex PCR; TCRdb keeps only in-frame clonotypes and omits some of them. From that table come the V and J calls and clone size; the DNA was used to work out D and trimming. The table lists under 70,000 clones, about 83% of them singletons. Germline CDR1 SGDLS, CDR2 YYNGEE. Trimming took off 3 bases at V and 2 bases at J, with 12 bases between the two ends. CDR3 length: 16 residues. The rearrangement joins TRBV9 to TRBJ2-6; no firm D call. This sequence was found in a woman aged 60-70 years with COVID-19, enrolled during active disease. The sequenced material came from peripheral blood. The CDR3 reads CASSAPRSAGANVLTF. CDR3 coding DNA: TGTGCCAGCAGCGCCCCTCGGAGCGCTGGGGCCAACGTCCTGACTTTC.